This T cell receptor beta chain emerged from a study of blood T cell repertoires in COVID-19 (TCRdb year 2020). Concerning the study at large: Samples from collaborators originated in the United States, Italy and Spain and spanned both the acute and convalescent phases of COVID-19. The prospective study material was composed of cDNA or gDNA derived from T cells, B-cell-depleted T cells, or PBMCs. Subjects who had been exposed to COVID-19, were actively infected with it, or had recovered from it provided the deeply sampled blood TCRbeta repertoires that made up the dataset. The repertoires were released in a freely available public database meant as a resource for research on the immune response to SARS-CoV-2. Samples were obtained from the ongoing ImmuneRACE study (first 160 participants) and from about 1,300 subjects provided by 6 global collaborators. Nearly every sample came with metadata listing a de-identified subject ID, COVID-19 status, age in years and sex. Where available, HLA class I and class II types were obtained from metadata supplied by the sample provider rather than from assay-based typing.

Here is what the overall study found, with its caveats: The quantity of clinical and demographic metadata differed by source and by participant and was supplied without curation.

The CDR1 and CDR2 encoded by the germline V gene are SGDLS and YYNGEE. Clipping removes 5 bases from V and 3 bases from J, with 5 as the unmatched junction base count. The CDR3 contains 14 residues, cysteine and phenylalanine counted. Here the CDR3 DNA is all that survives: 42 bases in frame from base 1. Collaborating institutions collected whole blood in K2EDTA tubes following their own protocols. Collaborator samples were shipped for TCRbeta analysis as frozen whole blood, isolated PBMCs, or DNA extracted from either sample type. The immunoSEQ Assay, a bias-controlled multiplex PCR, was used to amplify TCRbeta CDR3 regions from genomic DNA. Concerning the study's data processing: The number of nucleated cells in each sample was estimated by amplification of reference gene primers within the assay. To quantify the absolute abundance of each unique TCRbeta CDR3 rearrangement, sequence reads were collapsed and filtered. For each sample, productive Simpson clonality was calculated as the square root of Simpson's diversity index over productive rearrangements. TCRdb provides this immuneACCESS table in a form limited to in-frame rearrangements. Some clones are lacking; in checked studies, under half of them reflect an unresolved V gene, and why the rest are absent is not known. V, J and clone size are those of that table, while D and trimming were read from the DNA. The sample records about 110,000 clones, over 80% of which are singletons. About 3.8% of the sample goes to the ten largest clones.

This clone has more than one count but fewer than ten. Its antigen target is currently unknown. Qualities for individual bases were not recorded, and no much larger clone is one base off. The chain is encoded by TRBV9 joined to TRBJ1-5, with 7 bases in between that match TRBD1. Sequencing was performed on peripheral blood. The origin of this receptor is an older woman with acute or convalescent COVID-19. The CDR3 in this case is CASSYTGANQPQHF. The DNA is TGTGCCAGCAGTTATACAGGGGCCAATCAGCCCCAGCATTTT.